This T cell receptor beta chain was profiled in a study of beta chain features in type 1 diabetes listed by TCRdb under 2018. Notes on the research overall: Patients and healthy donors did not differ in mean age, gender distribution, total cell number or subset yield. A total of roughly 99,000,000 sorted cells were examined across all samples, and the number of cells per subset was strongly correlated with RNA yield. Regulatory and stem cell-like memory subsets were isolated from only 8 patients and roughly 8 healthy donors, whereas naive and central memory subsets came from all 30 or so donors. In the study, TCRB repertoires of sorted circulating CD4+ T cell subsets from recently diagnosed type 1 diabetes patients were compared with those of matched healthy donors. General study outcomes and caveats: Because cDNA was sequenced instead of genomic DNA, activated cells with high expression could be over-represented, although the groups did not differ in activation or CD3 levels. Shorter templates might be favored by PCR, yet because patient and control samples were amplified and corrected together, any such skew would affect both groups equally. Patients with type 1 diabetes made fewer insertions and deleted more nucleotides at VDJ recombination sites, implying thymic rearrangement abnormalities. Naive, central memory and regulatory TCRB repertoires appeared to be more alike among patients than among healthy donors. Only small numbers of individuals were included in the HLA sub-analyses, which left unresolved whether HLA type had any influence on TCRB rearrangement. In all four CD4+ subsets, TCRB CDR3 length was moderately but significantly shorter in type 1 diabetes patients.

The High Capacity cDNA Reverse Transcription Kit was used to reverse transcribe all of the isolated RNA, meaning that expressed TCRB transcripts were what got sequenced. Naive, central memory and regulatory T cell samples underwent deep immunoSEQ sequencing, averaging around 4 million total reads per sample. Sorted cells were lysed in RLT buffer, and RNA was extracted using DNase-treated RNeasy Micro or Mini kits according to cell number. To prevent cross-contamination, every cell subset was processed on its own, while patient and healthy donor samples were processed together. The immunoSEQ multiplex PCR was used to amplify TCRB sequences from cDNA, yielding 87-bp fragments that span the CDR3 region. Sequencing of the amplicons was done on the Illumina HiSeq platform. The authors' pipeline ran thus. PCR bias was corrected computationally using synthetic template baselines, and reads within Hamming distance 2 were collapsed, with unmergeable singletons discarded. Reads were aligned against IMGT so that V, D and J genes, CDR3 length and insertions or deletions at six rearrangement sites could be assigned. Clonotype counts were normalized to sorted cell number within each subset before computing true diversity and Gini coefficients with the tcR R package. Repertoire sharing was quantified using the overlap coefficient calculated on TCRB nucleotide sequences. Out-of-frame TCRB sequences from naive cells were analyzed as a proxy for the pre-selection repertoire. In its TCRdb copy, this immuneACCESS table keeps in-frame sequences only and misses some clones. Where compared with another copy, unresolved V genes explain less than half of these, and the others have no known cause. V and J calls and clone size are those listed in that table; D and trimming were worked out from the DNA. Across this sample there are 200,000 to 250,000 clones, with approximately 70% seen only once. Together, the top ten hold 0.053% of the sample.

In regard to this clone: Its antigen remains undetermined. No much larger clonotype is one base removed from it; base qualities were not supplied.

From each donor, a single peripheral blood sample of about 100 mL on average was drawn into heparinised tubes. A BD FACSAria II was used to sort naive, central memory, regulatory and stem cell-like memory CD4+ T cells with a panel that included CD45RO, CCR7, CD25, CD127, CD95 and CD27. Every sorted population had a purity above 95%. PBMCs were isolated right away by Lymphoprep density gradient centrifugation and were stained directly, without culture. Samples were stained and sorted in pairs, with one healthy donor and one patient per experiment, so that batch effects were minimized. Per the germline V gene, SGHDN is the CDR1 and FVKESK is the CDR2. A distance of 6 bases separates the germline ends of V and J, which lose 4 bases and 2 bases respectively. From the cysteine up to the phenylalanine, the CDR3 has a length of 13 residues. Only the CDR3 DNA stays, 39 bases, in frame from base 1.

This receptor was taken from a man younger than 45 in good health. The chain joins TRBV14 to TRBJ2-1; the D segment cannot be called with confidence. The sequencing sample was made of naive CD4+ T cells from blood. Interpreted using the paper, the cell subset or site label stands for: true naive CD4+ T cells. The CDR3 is CASSLGPYNEQFF. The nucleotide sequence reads TGTGCCAGCAGCCTAGGGCCCTACAATGAGCAGTTCTTC.